Following are 9 T cell receptor beta chains from one sample sequenced in a study of blood T cell repertoires in COVID-19. The protocol was immunoSEQ multiplex PCR, while the TCRdb copy is restricted to in-frame clones and leaves out a portion. The sample lists around 19,000 clones; around 90% were seen once. The specimen sequenced was peripheral blood. Receptors originate from a human donor in a cohort sampled during active COVID-19. The donor label of this sample is uncertain.

The rearrangement uses TRBV5-1 and TRBJ2-1; D gene ambiguous. The ends were cut back, 0 bases at V and 0 bases at J, with 10 bases in the middle. The germline gives CDR1 SGHRS, CDR2 YFSETQ. The CDR3 runs 16 residues. CDR3 sequence (DNA): TGCGCCAGCAGCTTGGACAGTATGGGCTCCTACAATGAGCAGTTCTTC. Translating gives CASSLDSMGSYNEQFF. Complete variable domain (other parts from reference TRBV5-1 and TRBJ2-1): KAGVTQTPRYLIKTRGQQVTLSCSPISGHRSVSWYQQTPGQGLQFLFEYFSETQRNKGNFPGRFSGRQFSNSRSEMNVSTLELGDSALYLCASSLDSMGSYNEQFFGPGTRLTVL.

V and J are TRBV28 and TRBJ2-7; 7 nucleotides agree with TRBD1. This CDR3 comprises 13 residues. Trimming at V came to 6 bases and at J to 4 bases, leaving 6 bases not matched to a gene. In germline, CDR1 is MDHEN, CDR2 SYDVKM. The CDR3 bases are TGTGCCAGCAGACAGACAGGGTTATACGAGCAGTACTTC. This translates into CASRQTGLYEQYF.

This chain connects TRBV19 to TRBJ2-7; TRBD2 might be the D (6 bases). V was pared by 2 bases and J by 6 bases, with 14 bases between. Germline V CDR1 and CDR2: LNHDA, SQIVND (reference sequence). This CDR3 has 14 residues. The CDR3 nucleotides are TGTGCCAGTAGTATATCCGGGAGTGGGGGCGAGCAGTACTTC. Residues: CASSISGSGGEQYF.

This rearrangement joins TRBV28 to TRBJ2-7; maybe TRBD2 (6 bases). Germline loops: CDR1 MDHEN, CDR2 SYDVKM. This CDR3 comprises 15 residues. Trimming took off 2 bases at V and 6 bases at J, with 17 bases between the two ends. CDR3 sequence (DNA): TGTGCCAGCAGTTTAGTGAGGGGACTCCTCTCCGAGCAGTACTTC. Its protein product is CASSLVRGLLSEQYF.

The rearrangement links TRBV11-3 to TRBJ2-7, with 7 bases identical to TRBD2. There are 16 residues in the CDR3. V dropped 0 bases and J dropped 1; count of bases not matched to a gene: 6. Germline values: CDR1 SGHNT, CDR2 YENEEA. The CDR3 nucleotides are TGTGCCAGCAGCTTAGACGGGGGGTCCTTTTCCTACGAGCAGTACTTC. Protein sequence: CASSLDGGSFSYEQYF. Full variable domain (rest looked up from reference TRBV11-3 and TRBJ2-7): EAGVVQSPRYKIIEKKQPVAFWCNPISGHNTLYWYLQNLGQGPELLIRYENEEAVDDSQLPKDRFSAERLKGVDSTLKIQPAELGDSAVYLCASSLDGGSFSYEQYFGPGTRLTVT.

The chain employs TRBV6-6 and TRBJ2-5; D is uncertain. This CDR3 has 14 amino acids. V gave up 0 bases and J gave up 7 bases, with 12 bases separating them. Germline CDR1 and CDR2: MNHNY and SVGAGI (reference sequence). CDR3 coding DNA: TGTGCCAGCAGTTACTCGAGGCTAGAAGGGACCCAGTACTTC. Translation gives CASSYSRLEGTQYF.

The CDR3, as DNA: TGTGCCAGCAGCTTACGGGCGGGAGAGTTAGACAATGAGCAGTTCTTC. It yields the protein CASSLRAGELDNEQFF. V and J are TRBV7-8 and TRBJ2-1, with 7 nucleotides matching TRBD2. This CDR3 comprises 16 residues. Trimming removed 2 bases from V and 5 bases from J; junction bases left unmatched: 9. The V gene's germline CDR1 is SGHVS and CDR2 FQNEAQ. Combining the CDR3 with reference TRBV7-8 and TRBJ2-1 gives the whole variable domain GAGVSQSPRYKVAKRGQDVALRCDPISGHVSLFWYQQALGQGPEFLTYFQNEAQLDKSGLPSDRFFAERPEGSVSTLKIQRTQQEDSAVYLCASSLRAGELDNEQFFGPGTRLTVL.

This clone appeared a single time. This chain connects TRBV3-1 (or the pseudogene TRBV3-2) to TRBJ2-7; TRBD1 matches at 9 bases. The CDR3 extends over 15 amino acids. CDR1 and CDR2 (germline): LGHDT, YNNKEL (reference sequence). J gave up 6 bases and V 2 bases, and 8 bases lay outside the gene matches. CDR3 in amino acids: CASSQLGTGMGEQYF. The CDR3, as DNA: TGTGCCAGCAGCCAACTGGGGACAGGGATGGGCGAGCAGTACTTC.

This sequence joins TRBV4-1 and TRBJ2-7, with 12 bases that match TRBD1. V shed 3 bases, J shed 4 bases, and the junction held 4 bases outside the gene matches. This CDR3 has 15 amino acids. In germline, CDR1 is MGHRA, CDR2 YSYEKL. In DNA form, the CDR3 reads TGCGCCAGCAGCCAGGGACAGGGGGCCGGGTACGAGCAGTACTTC. Translation gives CASSQGQGAGYEQYF.